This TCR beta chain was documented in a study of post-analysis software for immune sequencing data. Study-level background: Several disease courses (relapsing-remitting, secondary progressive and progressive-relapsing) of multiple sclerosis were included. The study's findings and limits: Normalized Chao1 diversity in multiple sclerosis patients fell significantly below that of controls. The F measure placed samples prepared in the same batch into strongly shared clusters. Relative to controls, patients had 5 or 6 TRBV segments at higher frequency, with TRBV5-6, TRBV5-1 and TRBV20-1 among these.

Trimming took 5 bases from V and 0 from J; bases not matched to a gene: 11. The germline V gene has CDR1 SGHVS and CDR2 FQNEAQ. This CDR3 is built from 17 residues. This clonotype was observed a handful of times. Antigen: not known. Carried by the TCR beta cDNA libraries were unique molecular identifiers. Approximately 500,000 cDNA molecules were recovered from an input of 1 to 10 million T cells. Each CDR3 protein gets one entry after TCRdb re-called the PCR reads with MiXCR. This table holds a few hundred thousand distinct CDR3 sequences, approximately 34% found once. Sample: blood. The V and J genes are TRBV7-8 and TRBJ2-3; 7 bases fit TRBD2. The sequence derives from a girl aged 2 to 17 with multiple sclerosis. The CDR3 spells CASSRPEGGSSTDTQYF. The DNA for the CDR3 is TGTGCCAGCAGCCGCCCAGAGGGCGGGAGTAGCACAGATACGCAGTATTTT.